This TCR beta chain was identified during a study of T cells in Graves' hyperthyroidism and ophthalmopathy. Study results and limitations: Onset of ophthalmopathy came a median roughly 6 months after the model predicted it. In blood, most of the thyroid clonotypes expanded above 0.001 were also present. A model of 13 V-J pairs discriminated ophthalmopathy from stable hyperthyroidism.

Based on clinical symptoms, serum thyroxine and TRAb, thyroid ultrasound and orbital computed tomography, diagnoses were reached. V gave up 0 bases and J gave up 3 bases, with 11 bases separating them. The germline V gene has CDR1 DFQATT and CDR2 SNEGSKA (reference sequence). There are 14 residues in the CDR3. In its sample, this clonotype was seen once. Its antigen remains unidentified. Amplification yielded TCR beta CDR3 regions, with RNA transcripts as the source. Using the HTBI primer set, a first-round RT-PCR was run on the TCR CDR3. TCRdb independently ran MiXCR on the multiplex PCR reads; one entry per CDR3 protein. The profile shows about 500,000 distinct CDR3 sequences, 46% of them singletons.

The receptor comes from an adult woman with Graves' disease, either hyperthyroidism or ophthalmopathy (not recorded which). Sequencing was done on a sample of peripheral blood or thyroid tissue (not recorded which). The chain is built from TRBV20-1 and TRBJ1-1; tentatively, D is TRBD1 (5 bases). The CDR3 loop reads CSARDGGSYTEAFF. The CDR3 bases are TGCAGTGCTAGAGACGGGGGATCGTACACTGAAGCTTTCTTT.